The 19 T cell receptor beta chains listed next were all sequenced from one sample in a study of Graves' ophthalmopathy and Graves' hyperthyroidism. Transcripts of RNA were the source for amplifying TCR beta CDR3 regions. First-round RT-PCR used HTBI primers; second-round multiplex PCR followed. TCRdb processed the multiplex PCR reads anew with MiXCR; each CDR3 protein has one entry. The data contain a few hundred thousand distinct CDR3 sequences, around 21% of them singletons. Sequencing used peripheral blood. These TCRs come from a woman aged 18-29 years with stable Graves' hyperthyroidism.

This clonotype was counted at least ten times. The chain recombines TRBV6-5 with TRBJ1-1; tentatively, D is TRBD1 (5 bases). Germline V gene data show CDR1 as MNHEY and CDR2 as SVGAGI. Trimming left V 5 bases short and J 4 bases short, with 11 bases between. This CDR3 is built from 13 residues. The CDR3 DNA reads TGTGCCAGCAGTACGGGGACGGTCACTGAAGCTTTCTTT. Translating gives CASSTGTVTEAFF.

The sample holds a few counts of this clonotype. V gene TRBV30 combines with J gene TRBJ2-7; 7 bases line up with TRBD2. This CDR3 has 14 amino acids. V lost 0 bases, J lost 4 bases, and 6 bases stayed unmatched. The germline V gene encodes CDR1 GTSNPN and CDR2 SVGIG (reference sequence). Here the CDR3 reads CAWSVGEGWYEQYF. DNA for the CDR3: TGTGCCTGGAGTGTAGGGGAGGGGTGGTACGAGCAGTACTTC.

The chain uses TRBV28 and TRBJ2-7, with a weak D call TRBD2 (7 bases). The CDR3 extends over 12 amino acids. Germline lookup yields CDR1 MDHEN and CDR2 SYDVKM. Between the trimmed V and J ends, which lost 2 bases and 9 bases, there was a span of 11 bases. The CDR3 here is CASSLRGGGQYF. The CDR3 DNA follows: TGTGCCAGCAGTTTAAGGGGGGGCGGGCAGTACTTC.

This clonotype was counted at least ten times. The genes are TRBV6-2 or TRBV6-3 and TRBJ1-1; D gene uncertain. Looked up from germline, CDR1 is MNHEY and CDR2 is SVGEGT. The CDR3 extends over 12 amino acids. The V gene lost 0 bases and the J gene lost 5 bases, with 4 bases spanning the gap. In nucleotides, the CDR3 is TGTGCCAGCAGTTACTCATTGACTGAAGCTTTCTTT. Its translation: CASSYSLTEAFF.

In nucleotides, the CDR3 is TGCGCCAGCAGCTTGGCTAGCGGGCACACCGGGGAGCTGTTTTTT. Encoded protein: CASSLASGHTGELFF. V and J are TRBV5-1 and TRBJ2-2; TRBD2 matches 8 bases. The CDR3 extends over 15 amino acids. The germline gives CDR1 SGHRS, CDR2 YFSETQ. The junction had 1 base not matched to a gene; V was cut back by 0 bases and J by 3 bases.

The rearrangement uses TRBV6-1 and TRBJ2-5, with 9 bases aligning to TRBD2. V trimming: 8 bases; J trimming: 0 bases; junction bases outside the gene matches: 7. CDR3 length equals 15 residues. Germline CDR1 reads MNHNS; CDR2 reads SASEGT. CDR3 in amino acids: CASGRIAGDQETQYF. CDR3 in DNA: TGTGCCAGCGGAAGAATAGCGGGGGACCAAGAGACCCAGTACTTC.

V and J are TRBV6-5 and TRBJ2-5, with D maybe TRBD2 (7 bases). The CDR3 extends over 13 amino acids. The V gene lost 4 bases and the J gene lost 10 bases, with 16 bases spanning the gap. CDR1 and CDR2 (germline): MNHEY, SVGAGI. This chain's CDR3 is CASSSGGGSNQYF. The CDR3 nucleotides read TGTGCCAGCAGTTCTGGGGGGGGCTCGAACCAGTACTTC.

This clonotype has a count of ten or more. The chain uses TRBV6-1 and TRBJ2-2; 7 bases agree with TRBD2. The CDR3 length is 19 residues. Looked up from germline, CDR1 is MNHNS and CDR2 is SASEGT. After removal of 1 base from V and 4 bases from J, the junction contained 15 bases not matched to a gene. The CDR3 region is CASSEVRASGLRRTGELFF. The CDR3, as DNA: TGTGCCAGCAGTGAAGTGAGGGCTAGCGGCCTAAGGCGCACCGGGGAGCTGTTTTTT.

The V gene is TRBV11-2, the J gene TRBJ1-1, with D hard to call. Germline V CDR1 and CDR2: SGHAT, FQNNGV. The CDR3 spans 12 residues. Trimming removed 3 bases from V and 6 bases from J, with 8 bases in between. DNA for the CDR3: TGTGCCAGCAGCTTCCTAGCTCCTGAAGCTTTCTTT. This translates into CASSFLAPEAFF.

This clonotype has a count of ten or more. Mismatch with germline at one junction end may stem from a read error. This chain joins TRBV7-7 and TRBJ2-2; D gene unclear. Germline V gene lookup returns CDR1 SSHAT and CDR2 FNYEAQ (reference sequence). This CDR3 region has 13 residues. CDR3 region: CASSPQLTGELFF. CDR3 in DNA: TGTGCTAGCAGCCCGCAACTGACCGGGGAGCTGTTTTTT.

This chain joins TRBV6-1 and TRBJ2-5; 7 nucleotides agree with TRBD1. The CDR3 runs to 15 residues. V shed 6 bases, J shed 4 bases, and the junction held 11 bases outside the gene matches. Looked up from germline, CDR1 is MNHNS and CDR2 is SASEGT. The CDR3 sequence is CASRTGHAGGETQYF. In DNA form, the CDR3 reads TGTGCCAGCAGGACCGGACACGCAGGGGGAGAGACCCAGTACTTC.

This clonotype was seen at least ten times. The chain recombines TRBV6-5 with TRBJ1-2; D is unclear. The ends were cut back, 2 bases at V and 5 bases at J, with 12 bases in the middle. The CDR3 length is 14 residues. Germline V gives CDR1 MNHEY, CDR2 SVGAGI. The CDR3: CASSYDSMGYGYTF. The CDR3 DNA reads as TGTGCCAGCAGTTACGACTCCATGGGGTATGGCTACACCTTC.

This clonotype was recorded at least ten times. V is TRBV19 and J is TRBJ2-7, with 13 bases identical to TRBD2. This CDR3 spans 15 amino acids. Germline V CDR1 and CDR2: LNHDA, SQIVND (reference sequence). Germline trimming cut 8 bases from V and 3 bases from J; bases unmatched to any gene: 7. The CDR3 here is CASQTGLAGHYEQYF. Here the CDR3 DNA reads TGTGCCAGTCAAACGGGACTAGCGGGACACTACGAGCAGTACTTC.

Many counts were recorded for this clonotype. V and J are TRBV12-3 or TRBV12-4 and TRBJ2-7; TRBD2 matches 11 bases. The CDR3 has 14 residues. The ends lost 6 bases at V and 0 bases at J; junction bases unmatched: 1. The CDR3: CASRLAGGSYEQYF. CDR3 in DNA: TGTGCCAGCAGGCTAGCGGGAGGCTCCTACGAGCAGTACTTC.

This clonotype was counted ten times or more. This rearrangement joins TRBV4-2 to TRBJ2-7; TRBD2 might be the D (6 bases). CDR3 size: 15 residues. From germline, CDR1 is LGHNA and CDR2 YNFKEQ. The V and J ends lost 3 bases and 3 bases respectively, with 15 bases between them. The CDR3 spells CASSQGTSMFYEQYF. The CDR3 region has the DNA TGTGCCAGCAGCCAGGGGACTTCGATGTTCTACGAGCAGTACTTC.

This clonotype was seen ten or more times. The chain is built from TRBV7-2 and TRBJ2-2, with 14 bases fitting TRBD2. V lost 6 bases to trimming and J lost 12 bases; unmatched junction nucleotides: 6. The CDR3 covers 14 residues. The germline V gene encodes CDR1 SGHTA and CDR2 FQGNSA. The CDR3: CASRPTSGRAKLFF. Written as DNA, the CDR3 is TGTGCCAGCAGACCGACTAGCGGGAGGGCCAAGCTGTTTTTT.

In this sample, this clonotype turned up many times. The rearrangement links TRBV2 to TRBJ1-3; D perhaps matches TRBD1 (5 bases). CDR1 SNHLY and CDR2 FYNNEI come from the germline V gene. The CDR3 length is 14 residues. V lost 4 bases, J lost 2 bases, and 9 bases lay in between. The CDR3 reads CASSVEGAGNTIYF. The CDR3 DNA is TGTGCCAGCAGTGTAGAAGGGGCTGGAAACACCATATATTTT.

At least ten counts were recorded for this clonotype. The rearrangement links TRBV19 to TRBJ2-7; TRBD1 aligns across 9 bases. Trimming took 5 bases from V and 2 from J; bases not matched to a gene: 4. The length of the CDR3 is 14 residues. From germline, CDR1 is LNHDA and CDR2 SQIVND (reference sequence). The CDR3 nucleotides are TGTGCCAGTAGTCGGGACAGGGCGACCTACGAGCAGTACTTC. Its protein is CASSRDRATYEQYF.

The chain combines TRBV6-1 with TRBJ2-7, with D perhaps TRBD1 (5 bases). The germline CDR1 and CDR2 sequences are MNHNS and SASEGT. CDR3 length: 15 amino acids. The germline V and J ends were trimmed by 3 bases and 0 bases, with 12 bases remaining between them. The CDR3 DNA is TGTGCCAGCAGTGACAGGGCCGGTAGCTCCTACGAGCAGTACTTC. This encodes CASSDRAGSSYEQYF.